The T cell receptor (beta chain) described here comes from a study of T cell responses to AZD1222 COVID-19 vaccine. Study-level results: Just a handful of people given AZD1222 tested seropositive at baseline. Unmutated variant regions reportedly attract nearly half of all spike-specific TCRs. In all cases, repertoires were sampled only after the peak T cell response. Most donors were white British, females outnumbered males, and clonal diversity was possibly underestimated.

Of note for this clone: Its cognate antigen is unknown.

This table comes from immunoSEQ multiplex PCR, and its TCRdb copy is limited to in-frame clones, with some not included. The data contain some 140,000 clones, roughly 90% of them seen just once; the ten biggest clones take up more than 5.5%. Germline CDR1 reads MDHEN; CDR2 reads SYDVKM. There are 13 residues in the CDR3. V lost 6 bases to trimming and J lost 4 bases, with 12 bases between them. The sequenced sample was peripheral blood, obtained on day 0 of MenACWY control vaccination. The receptor was derived from an adult in good health. This chain uses TRBV28 with TRBJ1-2; D remains ambiguous. In DNA, the CDR3 is TGTGCCAGCAGAAGGACGGTCCTCTATGGCTACACCTTC. Its translation: CASRRTVLYGYTF.